The rows below give T cell receptor beta chains drawn from one sample of a study of CD8+CD57+ T cells in acquired aplastic anemia. Via MiXCR, TCRdb re-called the reads, giving one row per CDR3 protein. The data hold about 220,000 distinct CDR3 sequences, with 34% observed a single time. Material: sorted CD4+, CD8+, or CD8+CD57+ T cells (not recorded which) from PBMCs. Receptors originate from a human donor in good health, serving as a control. CDR3s include the opening cysteine and the closing phenylalanine or tryptophan. D genes are given only for firm matches. A clone size is listed for some rows: how often the clone was seen (once, few, many), or a class if it is expanded.

J gene | V gene | clone size | D gene | CDR3 protein | CDR3 DNA
TRBJ2-1 | TRBV15 | many | TRBD1 | CATSSLDRELYNEQFF | TGTGCCACCAGCAGCCTGGACAGGGAACTCTACAATGAGCAGTTCTTC
TRBJ2-7 | TRBV15 | NA | NA | CATSRSSSGYEQYF | TGTGCCACCAGCAGATCTTCATCGGGCTACGAGCAGTACTTC
TRBJ2-7 | TRBV10-3 | few | TRBD2 | CAISGPGGPYEQYF | TGTGCCATCAGCGGGCCGGGGGGTCCCTACGAGCAGTACTTC
TRBJ2-5 | TRBV14 | many | TRBD1 | CASSQTQTGTGRETQYF | TGTGCCAGCAGCCAAACTCAAACCGGGACAGGGCGAGAGACCCAGTACTTC
TRBJ1-2 | TRBV5-1 | NA | TRBD1 | CASSETGGWNYGYTF | TGCGCCAGCAGCGAGACAGGGGGCTGGAACTATGGCTACACCTTC
TRBJ1-3 | TRBV15 | NA | NA | CATSPLGGSSGNTIYF | TGTGCCACCAGCCCCCTCGGTGGCAGCTCTGGAAACACCATATATTTT
TRBJ1-1 | TRBV29-1 | NA | NA | CSVKGLLNTEAFF | TGCAGCGTTAAGGGACTGTTGAACACTGAAGCTTTCTTT
TRBJ2-7 | TRBV6-1 | many | NA | CASSEVRQAKSSYEQYF | TGTGCCAGCAGTGAAGTTCGACAGGCCAAGAGCTCCTACGAGCAGTACTTC
TRBJ1-5 | TRBV7-2 | once | NA | CASAAWGGRNQPQHF | TGTGCCAGCGCAGCCTGGGGAGGGAGAAATCAGCCCCAGCATTTT
TRBJ2-1 | TRBV12-3/TRBV12-4 | many | NA | CASRNRRIYNEQFF | TGTGCCAGCAGAAACAGGCGTATCTACAATGAGCAGTTCTTC
TRBJ1-6 | TRBV7-8 | once | NA | CASSLGRAGMSYNSPLHF | TGTGCCAGCAGCTTAGGCCGTGCGGGGATGTCCTATAATTCACCCCTCCACTTT
TRBJ1-1 | TRBV2 | many | TRBD1 | CASRATGGHATEAFF | TGTGCCAGCAGAGCTACAGGGGGCCATGCCACTGAAGCTTTCTTT
TRBJ1-5 | TRBV18 | NA | TRBD1 | CASNRQGKDQPQHF | TGTGCCAGTAACCGACAGGGGAAGGATCAGCCCCAGCATTTT
TRBJ2-1 | TRBV25-1 | NA | NA | CASSESDYHEQFF | TGTGCCAGCAGTGAATCCGACTACCATGAGCAGTTCTTC
TRBJ1-2 | TRBV29-1 | once | NA | CSVVPQFGSQDRSAYGYTF | TGCAGCGTTGTCCCCCAATTTGGCAGCCAAGACAGGAGCGCCTATGGCTACACCTTC
TRBJ2-7 | TRBV25-1 | NA | TRBD2 | CASKEQKAGGLRYEQYF | TGTGCCAGCAAGGAACAAAAAGCGGGGGGGCTTCGGTACGAGCAGTACTTC
TRBJ2-3 | TRBV5-1 | few | TRBD2 | CASSSLAGGPSDTQYF | TGCGCCAGCAGCTCACTAGCGGGAGGGCCCTCAGATACGCAGTATTTT
TRBJ1-1 | TRBV2 | many | TRBD1 | CASSGQGMGTEAFF | TGTGCCAGCAGTGGACAGGGGATGGGCACTGAAGCTTTCTTT
TRBJ1-6 | TRBV5-1 | many | NA | CASSSSTSSGNSPLHF | TGCGCCAGCAGCTCCTCTACGAGCTCCGGTAATTCACCCCTCCACTTT
TRBJ2-7 | TRBV3-1 | many | NA | CASSLTSYEQYF | TGTGCCAGCAGCCTCACCTCCTACGAGCAGTACTTC
TRBJ2-7 | TRBV15 | few | NA | CATSREGPGSIYEQYF | TGTGCCACCAGCAGAGAGGGCCCTGGCAGCATTTACGAGCAGTACTTC
TRBJ2-7 | TRBV3-1 | NA | NA | CASSQVYTYEQYF | TGTGCCAGCAGCCAAGTATACACCTACGAGCAGTACTTC
TRBJ2-5 | TRBV5-1 | many | TRBD1 | CASSSPPGTGFGTQYF | TGCGCCAGCAGCTCCCCTCCCGGGACAGGGTTCGGGACCCAGTACTTC
TRBJ1-5 | TRBV2 | NA | TRBD1 | CASSQTGAQPQHF | TGTGCCAGCAGCCAAACAGGGGCCCAGCCCCAGCATTTT
TRBJ2-1 | TRBV11-3 | NA | NA | CASSFVGSYNEQFF | TGTGCCAGCAGCTTCGTCGGGTCCTACAATGAGCAGTTCTTC
TRBJ1-4 | TRBV5-1 | NA | NA | CASRGGFGANEKLFF | TGCGCCAGCAGGGGAGGGTTTGGAGCTAATGAAAAACTGTTTTTT
TRBJ1-4 | TRBV29-1 | NA | NA | CSVDEGSGEKLFF | TGCAGCGTTGACGAGGGGTCGGGTGAAAAACTGTTTTTT
TRBJ2-3 | TRBV11-1 | NA | NA | CASSLAGRGTDTQYF | TGTGCCAGCAGCTTAGCGGGGCGCGGAACAGATACGCAGTATTTT
TRBJ2-1 | TRBV9 | few | NA | CASSVDLLGGSFEQFF | TGTGCCAGCAGCGTAGATCTTTTAGGGGGGTCCTTTGAGCAGTTCTTC
TRBJ2-1 | TRBV6-1 | few | TRBD2 | CASYLAGGGEQFF | TGTGCCAGTTATTTAGCGGGAGGAGGTGAGCAGTTCTTC
TRBJ1-5 | TRBV7-2 | many | TRBD1 | CASSLIGQGGQPQHF | TGTGCCAGCAGCTTAATCGGACAGGGTGGTCAGCCCCAGCATTTT
TRBJ2-1 | TRBV10-3 | many | TRBD1 | CAINRGPYNEQFF | TGTGCCATCAACAGGGGTCCCTACAATGAGCAGTTCTTC
TRBJ1-2 | TRBV24-1 | once | NA | CATSVGVGGYTF | TGTGCCACCAGTGTGGGGGTCGGCGGCTACACCTTC
TRBJ2-7 | TRBV10-3 | NA | TRBD2 | CAISEGLAGACEQYF | TGTGCCATCAGTGAGGGACTAGCGGGGGCGTGTGAGCAGTACTTC
TRBJ1-4 | TRBV5-8 | once | TRBD1 | CASSLRGQADEKLFF | TGTGCCAGCAGCTTGCGGGGACAGGCCGATGAAAAACTGTTTTTT
TRBJ2-3 | TRBV12-3/TRBV12-4 | few | NA | CASSLMMGESTDTQYF | TGTGCCAGCAGTCTCATGATGGGGGAAAGCACAGATACGCAGTATTTT
TRBJ2-5 | TRBV6-1 | few | NA | CASSPRLGGETQYF | TGTGCCAGCAGCCCCCGGCTCGGTGGGGAGACCCAGTACTTC
TRBJ2-1 | TRBV9 | many | TRBD1 | CASSVGDSHNEQFF | TGTGCCAGCAGCGTAGGGGACAGCCACAATGAGCAGTTCTTC
TRBJ2-1 | TRBV4-2 | few | NA | CASSQDPPRGYEQFF | TGTGCCAGCAGCCAAGATCCCCCCAGGGGCTATGAGCAGTTCTTC
TRBJ1-1 | TRBV5-1 | many | TRBD1 | CASSLATGDRAFF | TGCGCCAGCAGCTTGGCGACAGGGGACCGAGCTTTCTTT
TRBJ1-5 | TRBV7-3 | many | NA | CASSPNGWGEPQHF | TGTGCCAGCAGCCCAAATGGGTGGGGGGAGCCCCAGCATTTT
TRBJ2-7 | TRBV7-2 | many | NA | CASSLVGLGYGEQYF | TGTGCCAGCAGCTTAGTCGGACTCGGCTATGGGGAGCAGTACTTC
TRBJ2-5 | TRBV6-5 | few | TRBD1 | CASIWDRGQETQYF | TGTGCCAGCATTTGGGACAGGGGCCAAGAGACCCAGTACTTC
TRBJ2-7 | TRBV7-6 | many | NA | CASSLYDASVEQYF | TGTGCCAGCAGCCTCTACGACGCGTCCGTCGAGCAGTACTTC
TRBJ1-5 | TRBV9 | many | NA | CASSGNQDRRYSNQPQHF | TGTGCCAGCAGCGGGAACCAGGACAGACGGTATAGCAATCAGCCCCAGCATTTT